These 15 T cell receptor beta chains were sequenced from one sample in a study of blood T cell repertoires in COVID-19. Repertoires were generated with immunoSEQ multiplex PCR, while TCRdb's copy carries only in-frame clones and drops some. The data show around 300,000 clones, 85% seen once. Sequencing was performed on PBMCs or T cells enriched from blood (not recorded which). The receptors derive from a woman in her 50s who had recovered from COVID-19.

The chain couples TRBV19 to TRBJ1-1; no definite D call. The CDR3 consists of 14 residues. V shed 2 bases and J shed 4 bases, with 11 bases lying between them. Germline loops: CDR1 LNHDA, CDR2 SQIVND (reference sequence). CDR3 amino acids: CASSITRDSTEAFF. CDR3 bases: TGTGCCAGTAGTATAACGAGGGATAGCACTGAAGCTTTCTTT.

The rearrangement links TRBV6-2 or TRBV6-3 to TRBJ2-7; TRBD2 is a possible D gene (6 bases). V lost 0 bases, J lost 2 bases, and 14 bases lay in between. Germline V gene sequence: CDR1 MNHEY, CDR2 SVGEGT. The length of the CDR3 is 16 residues. The CDR3 protein is CASSYSPTRLPYEQYF. The DNA for the CDR3 is TGTGCCAGCAGTTACTCGCCGACTAGGCTTCCCTACGAGCAGTACTTC.

This chain uses TRBV4-1 with TRBJ1-2; the match to TRBD1 covers 10 bases. Trimming took 4 bases from V and 2 from J; bases not matched to a gene: 1. The CDR3 is 14 residues long. Germline values: CDR1 MGHRA, CDR2 YSYEKL. CDR3: CASSPGQGNYGYTF. DNA for the CDR3: TGCGCCAGCAGCCCGGGACAGGGGAACTATGGCTACACCTTC.

A few counts support this clone. This chain uses TRBV6-6 with TRBJ2-1; TRBD2 matches 7 bases. The V segment lost 1 base and the J segment 7 bases; nucleotides outside the gene matches: 10. The CDR3 loop spans 16 amino acids. Germline CDR1 is MNHNY and CDR2 is SVGAGI (reference sequence). DNA for the CDR3: TGTGCCAGCAGTTACTTGGCTAGCGGAGACGGTAATGAGCAGTTCTTC. Amino acids: CASSYLASGDGNEQFF.

This clone was seen repeatedly, ten times or more. The chain is built from TRBV27 and TRBJ2-7; a weak D match, TRBD2 (6 bases). The V and J ends lost 2 bases and 2 bases respectively, with 13 bases between them. CDR1 and CDR2 (germline): MNHEY, SMNVEV (reference sequence). This CDR3 has 15 residues. The CDR3, as DNA: TGTGCCAGCAGTTTAATGGGGGGTGGGACCTACGAGCAGTACTTC. It specifies CASSLMGGGTYEQYF.

The chain combines TRBV5-1 with TRBJ1-1; 7 bases agree with TRBD1. CDR1 and CDR2 from the germline V gene are SGHRS and YFSETQ. The CDR3 is 15 amino acids. The ends lost 2 bases at V and 3 bases at J; junction bases unmatched: 7. The CDR3 reads CASSFSGTEYTEAFF. CDR3 bases: TGCGCCAGCAGCTTCTCCGGGACAGAATACACTGAAGCTTTCTTT.

The rearrangement uses TRBV5-8 and TRBJ1-5; a weak D match, TRBD1 (5 bases). The V end lost 4 bases, the J end lost 2 bases, and 16 bases lay between the germline ends. Germline CDR1 and CDR2: SGHTS and YDEGEE. The CDR3 is 16 amino acids. The CDR3 nucleotides read TGTGCCAGCAGCGGGGGGTACCTTACGGGCAATCAGCCCCAGCATTTT. Its protein product is CASSGGYLTGNQPQHF.

V and J are TRBV5-1 and TRBJ1-6; 11 positions match TRBD1. This CDR3 is built from 14 residues. Germline loops: CDR1 SGHRS, CDR2 YFSETQ. With 4 bases clipped from V and 9 bases from J, the junction kept 3 bases outside the gene matches. The CDR3 region is CASSPDRGRSPLHF. The CDR3 DNA sequence: TGCGCCAGCAGCCCGGACAGGGGGCGTTCACCCCTCCACTTT.

On this clone itself: Relative to the germline gene, one junction end is altered; a read error may explain this. The V and J genes are TRBV29-1 and TRBJ2-1, with a possible D match to TRBD2 (5 bases). The CDR3 is made up of 13 amino acids. Germline values: CDR1 SQVTM, CDR2 ANQGSEA. CDR3 sequence: CSLDKEVHNEQFF. As DNA, the CDR3 is TGCAGCCTTGACAAGGAGGTGCACAATGAGCAGTTCTTC.

The genes are TRBV24-1 and TRBJ2-1; a possible D gene is TRBD1 (5 bases). CDR3 size: 17 residues. Germline loops: CDR1 KGHDR, CDR2 SFDVKD. The V gene lost 6 bases and the J gene lost 5 bases, with 22 bases spanning the gap. The CDR3 protein is CATSSQARGLNDNEQFF. CDR3 DNA sequence: TGTGCCACCAGTTCTCAGGCAAGGGGTTTGAACGACAATGAGCAGTTCTTC.

CDR3 in DNA: TGTGCCACCAGTGATCCCCGAGGCACAGATACGCAGTATTTT. This encodes CATSDPRGTDTQYF. This sequence joins TRBV24-1 and TRBJ2-3; unclear D gene. V was trimmed by 3 bases and J by 1 base, leaving 7 bases between them. The CDR3 is 14 amino acids. Per germline, CDR1 KGHDR and CDR2 SFDVKD.

The rearrangement links TRBV9 to TRBJ1-1, with D perhaps TRBD1 (6 bases). Germline V gives CDR1 SGDLS, CDR2 YYNGEE. The V gene lost 4 bases and the J gene lost 1 base, with 14 bases spanning the gap. This CDR3 is built from 15 residues. The CDR3 loop reads CASSPSGVANTEAFF. CDR3 DNA: TGTGCCAGCAGCCCCTCAGGGGTTGCGAACACTGAAGCTTTCTTT.

This chain joins TRBV3-1 (or the pseudogene TRBV3-2) and TRBJ1-4; D is ambiguous. CDR1 is LGHDT and CDR2 is YNNKEL in the germline V gene (reference sequence). Deletions cut 5 bases from V and 8 bases from J, with 9 bases between. This CDR3 has 12 residues. The CDR3 here is CASSGLGEKLFF. CDR3 nucleotides: TGTGCCAGCAGCGGACTAGGGGAAAAACTGTTTTTT.

The chain employs TRBV3-1 (or the pseudogene TRBV3-2) and TRBJ2-7, with 11 positions matching TRBD1. This CDR3 has 15 residues. Germline V CDR1 and CDR2: LGHDT, YNNKEL (reference sequence). The V segment lost 4 bases and the J segment 7 bases; nucleotides outside the gene matches: 9. CDR3 protein: CASSRADRGRWEQYF. Written as DNA, the CDR3 is TGTGCCAGCAGCCGAGCGGACAGGGGGCGGTGGGAGCAGTACTTC.

The genes are TRBV7-2 and TRBJ1-2; 10 bases line up with TRBD1. This CDR3 is 14 amino acids long. CDR1 SGHTA and CDR2 FQGNSA come from the germline V gene. The J segment lost 4 bases and the V segment lost 7 bases, leaving 6 bases of the junction unmatched. The CDR3 region has the DNA TGTGCCAGCAAAGGGGACAGGGGCTTCTATGGCTACACCTTC. This encodes CASKGDRGFYGYTF.